What follows are 10 T cell receptor beta chains derived from one specimen sequenced in a study of response to subunit inactivated influenza vaccine. From the RT-PCR reads, TCRdb called clonotypes with MiXCR, one entry per CDR3 protein. Of around 490,000 distinct CDR3 sequences listed, 7.6% are singletons. Sequenced material: PBMCs from blood, taken less than 30 months after vaccination. These receptors came from a man aged 45 to 75 who received an inactivated influenza vaccine.

This clonotype was observed at least ten times. The genes are TRBV29-1 and TRBJ2-5; D unclear. V gave up 4 bases and J gave up 6 bases, with 12 bases separating them. The CDR3 length is 12 residues. Germline V gives CDR1 SQVTM, CDR2 ANQGSEA. The CDR3 spells CSVVRLEKTQYF. CDR3 DNA sequence: TGCAGCGTTGTTCGGCTAGAAAAGACCCAGTACTTC.

This clonotype was seen at least ten times. This chain joins TRBV18 and TRBJ2-5; D call uncertain. CDR3 length: 12 amino acids. Germline V gene data show CDR1 as KGHSH and CDR2 as LQKENI. The V end was cut by 1 base, the J end by 3 bases, with 3 bases between. CDR3 DNA: TGTGCCAGCTCACCACAGGAAGAGACCCAGTACTTC. Residues: CASSPQEETQYF.

This clonotype was observed at least ten times. The chain combines TRBV5-1 with TRBJ2-5, with D maybe TRBD1 (5 bases). CDR3 length: 14 amino acids. Germline CDR1 SGHRS, CDR2 YFSETQ. Trimming left V 4 bases short and J 4 bases short, with 14 bases between. CDR3 sequence: CASSPWQGSETQYF. The CDR3 DNA sequence: TGCGCCAGCAGCCCTTGGCAGGGTTCAGAGACCCAGTACTTC.

This clonotype was detected only a few times. The V call is TRBV6-5, the J call TRBJ1-2; D is undetermined. V was trimmed by 3 bases and J by 8 bases, leaving 13 bases between them. There are 13 residues in the CDR3. Germline CDR1 is MNHEY and CDR2 is SVGAGI. CDR3 sequence (DNA): TGTGCCAGCAGTTATTTTCAGGAGTCGGGCTACACCTTC. Its protein is CASSYFQESGYTF.

This clonotype showed up many times. The V call is TRBV29-1, the J call TRBJ2-5; D unresolved. The CDR3 runs 8 residues. V was clipped by 3 bases and J by 13 bases, with 6 bases between them. The germline V gene has CDR1 SQVTM and CDR2 ANQGSEA. CDR3 sequence: CSVEASYF. The CDR3 DNA sequence: TGCAGCGTTGAGGCTTCGTACTTC.

This clonotype showed up many times. The chain is built from TRBV20-1 and TRBJ2-7; 7 bases line up with TRBD2. This CDR3 is built from 15 residues. From germline, CDR1 is DFQATT and CDR2 SNEGSKA (reference sequence). V trimming: 0 bases; J trimming: 2 bases; junction bases outside the gene matches: 7. The chain's CDR3 is CSARDAGESTYEQYF. The DNA for the CDR3 is TGCAGTGCTAGAGATGCGGGGGAAAGTACCTACGAGCAGTACTTC.

This clonotype has a handful of counts. The chain uses TRBV5-1 and TRBJ2-7; maybe TRBD1 (7 bases). CDR1 and CDR2 (germline): SGHRS, YFSETQ. This CDR3 region has 14 residues. Deletions cut 4 bases from V and 1 base from J, with 12 bases between. The CDR3 protein is CASSQGGHSYEQYF. CDR3 DNA: TGCGCCAGCAGCCAGGGGGGACATTCCTACGAGCAGTACTTC.

This clonotype has at least ten counts. The V call is TRBV12-3 or TRBV12-4, the J call TRBJ1-5; 9 bases align to TRBD1. The CDR3 extends over 15 amino acids. With V trimmed by 5 bases and J by 5 bases, 7 bases remained unmatched. The CDR3 coding sequence is TGTGCCAGCAGTCGAACCGGGACAGGGCATCAGCCCCAGCATTTT. As protein: CASSRTGTGHQPQHF.

This clonotype was observed many times. This rearrangement joins TRBV20-1 to TRBJ1-6; 9 bases match TRBD1. With V trimmed by 1 base and J by 7 bases, 5 bases remained unmatched. The CDR3 spans 15 residues. Germline V gene data show CDR1 as DFQATT and CDR2 as SNEGSKA (reference sequence). CDR3 residues: CSARVGQGGNSPLHF. CDR3 DNA: TGCAGTGCTAGAGTGGGACAGGGTGGGAATTCACCCCTCCACTTT.

The rearrangement uses TRBV12-3 or TRBV12-4 and TRBJ2-7; D unclear. V gave up 8 bases and J gave up 2 bases, with 16 bases separating them. The CDR3 covers 14 residues. For the CDR3, the DNA is TGTGCCAGCTCAAAAGGCAGTGGGACCTACGAGCAGTACTTC. It encodes CASSKGSGTYEQYF.